This TCR beta chain was obtained from a study of shared clonotypes between healthy human individuals. Study outcomes and limitations: A few donors shared about 5% of their naive CD4 clonotypes.

Method: immunoSEQ multiplex PCR; TCRdb's copy keeps in-frame clones and lacks some. The repertoire consists of some 2,000,000 clones, with 85% to 95% occurring once and the leading ten covering 0.13%. Remarks on this clone: What it binds is not known.

CD4+ cells yielded CD45RA+ naive and CD45RA-negative memory subsets. The germline V gene has CDR1 LNHNV and CDR2 YYDKDF (reference sequence). V lost 0 bases and J lost 2, with 4 bases in between. The CDR3 covers 13 residues. The receptor was isolated from a man aged 18 to 35 in good health. The sample comprised naive CD4+ T cells sorted from blood. The subset is: CD45RA+ positively selected. V gene TRBV15 combines with J gene TRBJ1-1; the D is unclear. The CDR3 region has the DNA TGTGCCACCAGCAGAGATTTCAACACTGAAGCTTTCTTT. Protein: CATSRDFNTEAFF.